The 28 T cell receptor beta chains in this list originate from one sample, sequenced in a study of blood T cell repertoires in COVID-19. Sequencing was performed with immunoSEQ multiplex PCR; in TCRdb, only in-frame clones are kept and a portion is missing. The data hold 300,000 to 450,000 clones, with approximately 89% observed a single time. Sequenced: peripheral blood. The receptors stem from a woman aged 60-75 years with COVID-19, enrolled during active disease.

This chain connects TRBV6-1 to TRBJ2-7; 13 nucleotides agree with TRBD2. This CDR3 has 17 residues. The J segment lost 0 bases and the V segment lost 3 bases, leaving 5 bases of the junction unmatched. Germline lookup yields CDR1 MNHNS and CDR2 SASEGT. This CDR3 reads CASSDPGLAGPSYEQYF. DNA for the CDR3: TGTGCCAGCAGTGACCCGGGACTAGCGGGGCCCTCCTACGAGCAGTACTTC.

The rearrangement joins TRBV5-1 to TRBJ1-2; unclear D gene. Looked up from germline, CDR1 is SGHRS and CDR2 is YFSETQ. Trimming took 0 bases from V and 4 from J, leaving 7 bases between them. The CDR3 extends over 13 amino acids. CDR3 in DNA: TGCGCCAGCAGCTTGGGCATCAGCTATGGCTACACCTTC. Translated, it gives CASSLGISYGYTF.

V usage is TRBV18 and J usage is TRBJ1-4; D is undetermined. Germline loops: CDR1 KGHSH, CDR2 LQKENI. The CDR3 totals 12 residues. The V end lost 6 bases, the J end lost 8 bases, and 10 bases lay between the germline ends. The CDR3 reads CASSQTREKLFF. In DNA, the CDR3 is TGTGCCAGCTCTCAAACCCGGGAAAAACTGTTTTTT. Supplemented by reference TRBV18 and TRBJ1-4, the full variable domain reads NAGVMQNPRHLVRRRGQEARLRCSPMKGHSHVYWYRQLPEEGLKFMVYLQKENIIDESGMPKERFSAEFPKEGPSILRIQQVVRGDSAAYFCASSQTREKLFFGSGTQLSVL.

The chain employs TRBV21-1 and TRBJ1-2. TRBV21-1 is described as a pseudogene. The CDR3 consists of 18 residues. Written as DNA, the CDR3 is TGTGCCAGCAGCAAAGGCCACCGGGTTTCGAACCGGCCTTGGGGCTACACCTTC. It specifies CASSKGHRVSNRPWGYTF.

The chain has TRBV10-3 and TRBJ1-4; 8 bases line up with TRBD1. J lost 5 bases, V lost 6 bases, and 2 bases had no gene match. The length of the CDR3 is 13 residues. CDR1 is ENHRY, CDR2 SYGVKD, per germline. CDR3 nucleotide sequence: TGTGCCATCAGCAGACAGGGGAATGAAAAACTGTTTTTT. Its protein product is CAISRQGNEKLFF.

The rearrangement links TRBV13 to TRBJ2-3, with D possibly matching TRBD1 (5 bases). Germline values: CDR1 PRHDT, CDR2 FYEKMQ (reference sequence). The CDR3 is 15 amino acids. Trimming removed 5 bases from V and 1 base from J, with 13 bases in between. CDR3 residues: CASSPLQQGTDTQYF. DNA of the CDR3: TGTGCCAGCAGCCCGCTGCAACAGGGCACAGATACGCAGTATTTT.

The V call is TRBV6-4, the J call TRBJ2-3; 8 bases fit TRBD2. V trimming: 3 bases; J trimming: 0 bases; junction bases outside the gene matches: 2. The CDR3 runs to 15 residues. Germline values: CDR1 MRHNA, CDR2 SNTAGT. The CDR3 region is CASSEQRGSTDTQYF. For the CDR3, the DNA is TGTGCCAGCAGTGAACAGCGGGGGAGCACAGATACGCAGTATTTT.

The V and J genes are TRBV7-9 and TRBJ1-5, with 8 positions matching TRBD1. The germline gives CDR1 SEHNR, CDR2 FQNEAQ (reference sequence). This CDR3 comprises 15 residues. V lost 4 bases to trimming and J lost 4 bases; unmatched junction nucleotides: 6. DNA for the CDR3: TGTGCCAGCAGCTCCGCCGGACAGGGTAATCAGCCCCAGCATTTT. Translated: CASSSAGQGNQPQHF.

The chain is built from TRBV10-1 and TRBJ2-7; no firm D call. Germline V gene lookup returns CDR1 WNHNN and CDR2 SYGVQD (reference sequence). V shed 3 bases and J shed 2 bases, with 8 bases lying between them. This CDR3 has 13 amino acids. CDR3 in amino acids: CASSEKETYEQYF. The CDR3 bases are TGCGCCAGCAGTGAAAAGGAGACCTACGAGCAGTACTTC.

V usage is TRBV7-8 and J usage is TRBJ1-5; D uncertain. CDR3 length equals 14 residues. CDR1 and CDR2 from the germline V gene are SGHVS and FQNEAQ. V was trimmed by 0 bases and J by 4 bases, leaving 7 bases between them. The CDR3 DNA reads TGTGCCAGCAGCTTAGCCCCCCAAAATCAGCCCCAGCATTTT. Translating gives CASSLAPQNQPQHF.

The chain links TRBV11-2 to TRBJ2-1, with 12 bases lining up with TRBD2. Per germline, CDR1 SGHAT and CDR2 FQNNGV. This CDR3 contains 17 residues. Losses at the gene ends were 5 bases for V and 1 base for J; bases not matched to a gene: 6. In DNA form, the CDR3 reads TGTGCCAGCAGCCCGACTAGCGGGGGCCCTTCCTACAATGAGCAGTTCTTC. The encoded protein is CASSPTSGGPSYNEQFF.

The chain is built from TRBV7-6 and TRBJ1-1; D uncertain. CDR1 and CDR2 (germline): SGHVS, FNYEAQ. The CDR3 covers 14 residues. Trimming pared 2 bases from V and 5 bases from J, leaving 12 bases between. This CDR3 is CASSLNGVGTEAFF. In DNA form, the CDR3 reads TGTGCCAGCAGCTTAAACGGGGTAGGAACTGAAGCTTTCTTT. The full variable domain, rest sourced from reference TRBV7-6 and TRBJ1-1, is GAGVSQSPRYKVTKRGQDVALRCDPISGHVSLYWYRQALGQGPEFLTYFNYEAQQDKSGLPNDRFSAERPEGSISTLTIQRTEQRDSAMYRCASSLNGVGTEAFFGQGTRLTVV.

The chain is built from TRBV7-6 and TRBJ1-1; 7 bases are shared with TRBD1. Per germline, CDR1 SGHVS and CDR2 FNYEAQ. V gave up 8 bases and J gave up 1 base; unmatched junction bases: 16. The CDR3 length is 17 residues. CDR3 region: CASLPRNTGDGNTEAFF. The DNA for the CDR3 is TGTGCCAGCTTACCACGAAACACAGGGGATGGGAACACTGAAGCTTTCTTT. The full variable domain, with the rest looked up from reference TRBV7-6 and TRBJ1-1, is GAGVSQSPRYKVTKRGQDVALRCDPISGHVSLYWYRQALGQGPEFLTYFNYEAQQDKSGLPNDRFSAERPEGSISTLTIQRTEQRDSAMYRCASLPRNTGDGNTEAFFGQGTRLTVV.

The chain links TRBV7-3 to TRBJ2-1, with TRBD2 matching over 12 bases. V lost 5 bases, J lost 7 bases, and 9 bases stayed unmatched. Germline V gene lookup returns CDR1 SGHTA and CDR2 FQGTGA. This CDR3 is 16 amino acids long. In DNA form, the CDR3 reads TGTGCCAGCAGCGCGGCCCTAGCGGGGGGGCGGAATGAGCAGTTCTTC. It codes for CASSAALAGGRNEQFF.

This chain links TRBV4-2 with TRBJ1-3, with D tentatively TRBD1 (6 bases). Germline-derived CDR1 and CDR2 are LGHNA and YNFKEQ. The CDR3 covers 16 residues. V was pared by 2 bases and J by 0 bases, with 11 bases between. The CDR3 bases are TGTGCCAGCAGCCAACCACAGGGCGGCTCTGGAAACACCATATATTTT. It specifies CASSQPQGGSGNTIYF.

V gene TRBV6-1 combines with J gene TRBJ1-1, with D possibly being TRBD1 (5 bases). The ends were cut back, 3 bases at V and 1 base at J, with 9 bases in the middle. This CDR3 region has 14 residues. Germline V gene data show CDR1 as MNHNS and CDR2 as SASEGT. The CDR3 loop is CASSDRVRNTEAFF. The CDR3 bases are TGTGCCAGCAGTGACAGGGTTAGGAACACTGAAGCTTTCTTT.

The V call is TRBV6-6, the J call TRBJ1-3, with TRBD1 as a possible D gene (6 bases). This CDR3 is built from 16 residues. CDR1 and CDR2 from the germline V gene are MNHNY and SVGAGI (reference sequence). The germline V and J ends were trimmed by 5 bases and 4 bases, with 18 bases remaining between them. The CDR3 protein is CASSPQRGAAGNTIYF. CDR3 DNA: TGTGCCAGCAGTCCGCAGCGGGGGGCCGCAGGAAACACCATATATTTT.

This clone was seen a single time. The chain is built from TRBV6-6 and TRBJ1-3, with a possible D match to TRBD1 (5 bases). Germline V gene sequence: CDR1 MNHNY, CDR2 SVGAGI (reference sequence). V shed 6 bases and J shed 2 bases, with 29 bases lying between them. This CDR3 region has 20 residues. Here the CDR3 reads CASSLPTSRGRGLPGNTIYF. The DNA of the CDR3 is TGTGCCAGCAGCCTACCCACATCACGGGGGAGAGGTCTCCCTGGAAACACCATATATTTT.

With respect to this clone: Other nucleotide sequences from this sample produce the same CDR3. The CDR3 loop reads CASSLEGGLNQPQHF. CDR3 bases: TGCGCCAGCAGCTTGGAGGGGGGGCTCAATCAGCCCCAGCATTTT. The chain couples TRBV5-1 to TRBJ1-5, with D possibly TRBD1 on 6 matching bases. V was pared by 0 bases and J by 3 bases, with 10 bases between. Germline-derived CDR1 and CDR2 are SGHRS and YFSETQ. This CDR3 is built from 15 residues.

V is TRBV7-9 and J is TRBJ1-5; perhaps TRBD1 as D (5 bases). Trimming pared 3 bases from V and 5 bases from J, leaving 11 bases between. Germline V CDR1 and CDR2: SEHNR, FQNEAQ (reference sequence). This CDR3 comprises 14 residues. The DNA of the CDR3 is TGTGCCAGCAGCTTTGGGGCAGAGTATCAGCCCCAGCATTTT. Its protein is CASSFGAEYQPQHF.

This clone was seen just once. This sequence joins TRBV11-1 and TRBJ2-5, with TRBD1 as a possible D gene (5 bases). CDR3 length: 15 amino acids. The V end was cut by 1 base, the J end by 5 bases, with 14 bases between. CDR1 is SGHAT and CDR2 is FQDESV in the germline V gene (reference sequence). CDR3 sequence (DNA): TGTGCCAGCAGCTTAGGAGGCAGGGATTATGAGACCCAGTACTTC. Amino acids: CASSLGGRDYETQYF.

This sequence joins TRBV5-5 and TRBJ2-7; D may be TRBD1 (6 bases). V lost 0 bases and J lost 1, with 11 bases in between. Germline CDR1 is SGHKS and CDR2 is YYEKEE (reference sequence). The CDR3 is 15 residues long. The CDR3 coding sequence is TGTGCCAGCAGCTTGGGTCCAACAGGGTCCTACGAGCAGTACTTC. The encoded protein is CASSLGPTGSYEQYF.

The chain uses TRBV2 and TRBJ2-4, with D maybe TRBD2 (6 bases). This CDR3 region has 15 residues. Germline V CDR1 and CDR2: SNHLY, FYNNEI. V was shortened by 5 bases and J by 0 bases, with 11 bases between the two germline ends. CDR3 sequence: CASSTQGLAKNIQYF. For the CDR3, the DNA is TGTGCCAGCAGTACCCAGGGACTAGCCAAAAACATTCAGTACTTC.

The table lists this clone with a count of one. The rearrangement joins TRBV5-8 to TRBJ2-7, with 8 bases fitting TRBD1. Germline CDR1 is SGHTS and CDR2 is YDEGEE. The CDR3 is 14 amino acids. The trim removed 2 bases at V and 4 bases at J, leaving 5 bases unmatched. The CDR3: CASSLGQGSYEQYF. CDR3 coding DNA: TGTGCCAGCAGCTTAGGACAGGGTTCTTACGAGCAGTACTTC.

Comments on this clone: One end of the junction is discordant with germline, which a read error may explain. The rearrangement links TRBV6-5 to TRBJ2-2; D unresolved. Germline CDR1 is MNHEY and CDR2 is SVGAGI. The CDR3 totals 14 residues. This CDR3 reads CASSDSTNTGELFF. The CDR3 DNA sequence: TGTGCCAGCAGTGACTCTACGAACACCGGGGAGCTGTTTTTT.

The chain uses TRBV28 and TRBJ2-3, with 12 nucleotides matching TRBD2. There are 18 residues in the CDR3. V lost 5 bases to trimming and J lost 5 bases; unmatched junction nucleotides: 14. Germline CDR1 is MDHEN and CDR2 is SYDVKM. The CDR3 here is CASSRPLSTSGGGDTQYF. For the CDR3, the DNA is TGTGCCAGCAGTCGCCCACTATCGACTAGCGGGGGTGGAGATACGCAGTATTTT.

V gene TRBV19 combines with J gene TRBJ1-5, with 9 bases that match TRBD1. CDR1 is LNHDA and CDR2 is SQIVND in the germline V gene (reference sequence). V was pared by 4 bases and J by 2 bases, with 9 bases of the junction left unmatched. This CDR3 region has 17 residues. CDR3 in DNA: TGTGCCAGTAGTACAACTCAGACAGGGGGAGGCAATCAGCCCCAGCATTTT. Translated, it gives CASSTTQTGGGNQPQHF.

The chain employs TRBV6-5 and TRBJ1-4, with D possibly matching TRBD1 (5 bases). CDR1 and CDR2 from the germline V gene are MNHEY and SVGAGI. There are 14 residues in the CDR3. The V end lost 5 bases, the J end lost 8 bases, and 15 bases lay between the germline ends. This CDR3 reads CASSRDLIGEKLFF. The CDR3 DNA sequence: TGTGCCAGCAGTCGGGACTTGATTGGAGAAAAACTGTTTTTT.